This T cell receptor (beta chain) was captured by sequencing in a study of tumor-infiltrating lymphocytes in primary liver carcinoma. Using a constant-region primer together with ProtoScript II reverse transcriptase, TCR beta cDNA was made from about 500 ng of total RNA. It was through three nested multiplex PCR rounds of slightly modified ARM-PCR that TCR beta libraries arose. TCRdb reprocessed the multiplex PCR reads via MiXCR and lists one record per CDR3 protein. The sample consists of approximately 330,000 distinct CDR3 sequences, about two thirds of them appearing once. Alongside blood RNA obtained from unsorted whole blood, germline DNA was also extracted. The study, taken as a whole, reports: Tumor-adjacent and tumor-blood pairs overlapped less than tumor region pairs did.

As to this clonotype: Its antigen is as yet unknown. Being one base from a much bigger clone, this may be a read error.

This receptor was identified in a man aged 35 to 55 with primary liver carcinoma and hepatitis B virus infection. The sequenced material came from peripheral blood.

The CDR3 here is CARSGREYEQYF. CDR3 nucleotide sequence: TGTGCCAGGAGCGGTCGGGAGTATGAGCAGTACTTC. The chain combines TRBV6-2 or TRBV6-3 with TRBJ2-7, with D maybe TRBD2 (6 bases). The CDR3 runs to 12 residues. The V gene's germline CDR1 is MNHEY and CDR2 SVGEGT. Deletions cut 9 bases from V and 7 bases from J, with 16 bases between.